This T cell receptor beta chain stems from a study of shared T cell receptors in the human thymus. The CDR3 is made up of 17 amino acids. V lost 3 bases, J lost 2 bases, and 4 bases stayed unmatched. Germline CDR1 and CDR2: LGHNA and YSLEER. Method: immunoSEQ multiplex PCR; TCRdb's copy keeps in-frame clones and lacks some. The sample records 600,000 or so clones, around 87% being singletons. The same sample was also used in a study of human thymus T cells. Per that paper: Corrective cardiac surgery supplied the resected thymus tissue.

V is TRBV4-3 and J is TRBJ1-6, with TRBD1 matching 10 bases. This receptor was taken from a boy under three years old with a congenital heart defect. The sequencing sample was made of thymocytes. In nucleotides, the CDR3 is TGCGCCAGCAGCCAGGGGACAGGGGCGACCTATAATTCACCCCTCCACTTT. Residues: CASSQGTGATYNSPLHF.